The 25 T cell receptor beta chains reported below all come from one sample, sequenced in a study of identical twins. Using its own MiXCR run on the 5' RACE reads, TCRdb lists one record per CDR3 protein. The data show nearly 650,000 distinct CDR3 sequences, roughly 7.2% seen once. These data also featured in a second study, about yellow fever vaccine responses in identical twins.

The sequencing sample was made of PBMCs. The receptor source for this set is a woman aged 18-29 years in good health.

The chain recombines TRBV24-1 with TRBJ2-1; 9 positions match TRBD1. Germline-derived CDR1 and CDR2 are KGHDR and SFDVKD. The CDR3 contains 16 residues. Germline trimming cut 1 base from V and 7 bases from J; bases unmatched to any gene: 7. The CDR3 DNA follows: TGTGCCACCAGTGATTTCCCCGGGACAGGGTATAATGAGCAGTTCTTC. Translation gives CATSDFPGTGYNEQFF.

This sequence joins TRBV29-1 and TRBJ2-5; D may correspond to TRBD1 or TRBD2 (5 bases each). Trimming shortened V by 3 bases and J by 7 bases, and 21 bases separated the two germline ends. The CDR3 is 15 residues long. Germline V gene sequence: CDR1 SQVTM, CDR2 ANQGSEA. The DNA for the CDR3 is TGCAGCGTTGAGAGGGGACCGGTTCTTCTTTCGACCCAGTACTTC. Encoded protein: CSVERGPVLLSTQYF.

This clonotype was seen many times. The genes are TRBV15 and TRBJ2-3, with TRBD2 matching 8 bases. The V gene's germline CDR1 is LNHNV and CDR2 YYDKDF (reference sequence). This CDR3 is built from 17 residues. With V trimmed by 0 bases and J by 4 bases, 9 bases remained unmatched. In DNA form, the CDR3 reads TGTGCCACCAGCAGAGAGGGTAGCGGGGTTGGGCCAGATACGCAGTATTTT. Encoded protein: CATSREGSGVGPDTQYF.

This clonotype was counted a few times. This chain joins TRBV2 and TRBJ2-1; TRBD2 matches at 8 bases. The V gene end was trimmed by 8 bases and the J gene end by 8 bases; junction bases not matched to a gene: 11. The germline V gene has CDR1 SNHLY and CDR2 FYNNEI. The CDR3 is 14 residues long. The chain's CDR3 is CASDWSGSSYEQFF. In DNA form, the CDR3 reads TGTGCCAGCGATTGGAGCGGGAGTTCTTATGAGCAGTTCTTC.

This clonotype was recorded once. This chain connects TRBV28 to TRBJ2-6; TRBD2 is a possible D gene (6 bases). The V end was cut by 5 bases, the J end by 0 bases, with 14 bases between. Germline lookup yields CDR1 MDHEN and CDR2 SYDVKM. CDR3 length: 17 residues. The CDR3 region has the DNA TGTGCCAGCAGTGCGGGACGGATCCCCTCTGGGGCCAACGTCCTGACTTTC. This translates into CASSAGRIPSGANVLTF.

In this sample, this clonotype turned up many times. This sequence joins TRBV3-1 and TRBJ1-2, with D perhaps TRBD1 (5 bases). CDR1 is LGHDT and CDR2 is YNNKEL in the germline V gene (reference sequence). The CDR3 length is 14 residues. Trimming shortened V by 3 bases and J by 2 bases, and 10 bases separated the two germline ends. CDR3 sequence reads: CASSQGRSNYGYTF. CDR3 bases: TGTGCCAGCAGCCAGGGACGCTCAAACTATGGCTACACCTTC.

This clonotype has ten or more counts. The rearrangement uses TRBV25-1 and TRBJ2-1; weak D call: TRBD2 (6 bases). Trimming took off 3 bases at V and 1 base at J, with 19 bases between the two ends. The length of the CDR3 is 18 residues. Germline CDR1 is MGHDK and CDR2 is SYGVNS. This chain's CDR3 is CASSDSPGTGVSYNEQFF. The CDR3 bases are TGTGCCAGCAGTGATTCCCCAGGAACGGGAGTGTCCTACAATGAGCAGTTCTTC. The full variable domain, with the rest looked up from reference TRBV25-1 and TRBJ2-1, is EADIYQTPRYLVIGTGKKITLECSQTMGHDKMYWYQQDPGMELHLIHYSYGVNSTEKGDLSSESTVSRIRTEHFPLTLESARPSHTSQYLCASSDSPGTGVSYNEQFFGPGTRLTVL.

The chain couples TRBV7-9 to TRBJ2-7; 7 nucleotides match TRBD1. The germline CDR1 and CDR2 sequences are SEHNR and FQNEAQ (reference sequence). The CDR3 runs to 15 residues. The trim removed 3 bases at V and 6 bases at J, leaving 11 bases unmatched. DNA of the CDR3: TGTGCCAGCAGCTTCCGAACAAAGGGACAGTTCGAGCAGTACGTC. Translation: CASSFRTKGQFEQYV.

About this clonotype itself: A single base separates this from a much larger clone, so it may be a read error. The V call is TRBV4-1, the J call TRBJ2-5; tentatively, D is TRBD1 (5 bases). Germline CDR1 reads MGHRA; CDR2 reads YSYEKL. The length of the CDR3 is 16 residues. CDR3 sequence (DNA): TGCGCCAGCAGCCAAGATCAAGCAGGGCCTCCCAGGACCCAGCACTTC. This gives the protein CASSQDQAGPPRTQHF.

The chain recombines TRBV6-1 with TRBJ2-3; 11 bases are a match to TRBD2. V lost 0 bases, J lost 3 bases, and 2 bases stayed unmatched. Per the germline V gene, CDR1 is MNHNS and CDR2 is SASEGT. There are 16 residues in the CDR3. CDR3 protein: CASSEALAGGTDTQYF. CDR3 sequence (DNA): TGTGCCAGCAGTGAAGCGCTAGCGGGAGGAACAGATACGCAGTATTTT.

The J gene is TRBJ1-1, the V gene TRBV2; D call uncertain. Germline V CDR1 and CDR2: SNHLY, FYNNEI. This CDR3 contains 16 residues. V lost 7 bases, J lost 4 bases, and 22 bases lay in between. CDR3 DNA sequence: TGTGCCAGCATCCCCGAGGTTGGGGAGTGGGGCACTGAAGCTTTCTTT. Amino acid sequence: CASIPEVGEWGTEAFF.

This rearrangement joins TRBV28 to TRBJ1-4; D remains unclear. V lost 5 bases and J lost 0, with 10 bases in between. The CDR3 loop spans 15 amino acids. From germline, CDR1 is MDHEN and CDR2 SYDVKM. This CDR3 is CASSPAGPTNEKLFF. DNA of the CDR3: TGTGCCAGCAGTCCGGCGGGTCCAACTAATGAAAAACTGTTTTTT.

This clonotype was recorded at least ten times. The chain uses TRBV10-3 and TRBJ2-1; D may be TRBD2 (6 bases). V lost 8 bases, J lost 3 bases, and 11 bases lay in between. Per the germline V gene, CDR1 is ENHRY and CDR2 is SYGVKD. The CDR3 spans 13 residues. The CDR3 region has the DNA TGTGCCATCGCGGGACTCCACTACAATGAGCAGTTCTTC. Its translation: CAIAGLHYNEQFF.

A few counts support this clonotype. The rearrangement joins TRBV5-1 to TRBJ2-5; 9 bases fit TRBD2. V lost 5 bases to trimming and J lost 5 bases; unmatched junction nucleotides: 10. CDR1 and CDR2 from the germline V gene are SGHRS and YFSETQ. This CDR3 region has 15 residues. The DNA of the CDR3 is TGCGCCAGCAGTTCCGGGGTAGCGGGAGTTGAGACCCAGTACTTC. This translates into CASSSGVAGVETQYF.

This clonotype was recorded many times. The CDR3 region is CASSQGVSYEQYF. CDR3 bases: TGTGCCAGCAGCCAGGGAGTCTCCTACGAGCAGTACTTC. This chain joins TRBV7-9 and TRBJ2-7; the D gene could be TRBD1 or TRBD2 (5 bases each). Germline CDR1 is SEHNR and CDR2 is FQNEAQ (reference sequence). This CDR3 spans 13 amino acids. V gave up 5 bases and J gave up 0 bases, with 8 bases separating them.

This clonotype was found many times. The chain has TRBV7-8 and TRBJ2-3, with 8 positions matching TRBD1. V was pared by 6 bases and J by 2 bases, with 4 bases of the junction left unmatched. The CDR3 has 14 residues. The germline V gene encodes CDR1 SGHVS and CDR2 FQNEAQ. The CDR3 bases are TGTGCCAGCAGTCCACAGGGGGTCACAGATACGCAGTATTTT. Its protein product is CASSPQGVTDTQYF. The full variable domain, completed using reference TRBV7-8 and TRBJ2-3, is GAGVSQSPRYKVAKRGQDVALRCDPISGHVSLFWYQQALGQGPEFLTYFQNEAQLDKSGLPSDRFFAERPEGSVSTLKIQRTQQEDSAVYLCASSPQGVTDTQYFGPGTRLTVL.

This clonotype has ten or more counts. The chain recombines TRBV9 with TRBJ2-1, with 9 bases fitting TRBD2. The germline gives CDR1 SGDLS, CDR2 YYNGEE. V was pared by 0 bases and J by 7 bases, with 5 bases of the junction left unmatched. The CDR3 is 15 residues long. CDR3 nucleotides: TGTGCCAGCAGCGTAGTTGGCGGGAGGGCGAATGAGCAGTTCTTC. It specifies CASSVVGGRANEQFF. Based on the CDR3 plus reference TRBV9 and TRBJ2-1, the full variable domain is DSGVTQTPKHLITATGQRVTLRCSPRSGDLSVYWYQQSLDQGLQFLIQYYNGEERAKGNILERFSAQQFPDLHSELNLSSLELGDSALYFCASSVVGGRANEQFFGPGTRLTVL.

This clonotype came up a few times. The genes are TRBV11-1 and TRBJ2-6, with TRBD1 matching 12 bases. CDR1 is SGHAT and CDR2 is FQDESV in the germline V gene (reference sequence). After removal of 5 bases from V and 4 bases from J, the junction contained 12 bases not matched to a gene. CDR3 size: 19 residues. The CDR3 loop is CASSLSQGQGAAGANVLTF. The CDR3 bases are TGTGCCAGCAGCCTATCCCAGGGACAGGGGGCGGCAGGGGCCAACGTCCTGACTTTC.

A few counts support this clonotype. The chain couples TRBV3-1 to TRBJ2-2, with 13 positions matching TRBD2. V dropped 7 bases and J dropped 4; count of bases not matched to a gene: 6. Per the germline V gene, CDR1 is LGHDT and CDR2 is YNNKEL (reference sequence). CDR3 length: 16 amino acids. CDR3 DNA sequence: TGTGCCAGCACCCGACTAGCGGGAGGCCTCACCGGGGAGCTGTTTTTT. Protein product: CASTRLAGGLTGELFF. The complete variable domain, with remaining parts taken from reference TRBV3-1 and TRBJ2-2, reads DTAVSQTPKYLVTQMGNDKSIKCEQNLGHDTMYWYKQDSKKFLKIMFSYNNKELIINETVPNRFSPKSPDKAHLNLHINSLELGDSAVYFCASTRLAGGLTGELFFGEGSRLTVL.

The sample holds a few counts of this clonotype. The genes are TRBV9 and TRBJ2-1; 8 nucleotides align to TRBD2. The CDR3 consists of 17 residues. Germline CDR1 and CDR2: SGDLS and YYNGEE. V trimming: 4 bases; J trimming: 5 bases; junction bases outside the gene matches: 14. Written as DNA, the CDR3 is TGTGCCAGCAGCCCGACCAGTCCGGGAGGGCCCAACAATGAGCAGTTCTTC. It codes for CASSPTSPGGPNNEQFF.

Only a few counts were recorded for this clonotype. The chain has TRBV5-5 and TRBJ2-3; TRBD2 agrees at 7 bases. This CDR3 contains 16 residues. Germline V gene data show CDR1 as SGHKS and CDR2 as YYEKEE (reference sequence). The J segment lost 10 bases and the V segment lost 1 base, leaving 15 bases of the junction unmatched. CDR3 amino acids: CASSLSPSGIDKAQYF. The CDR3 DNA reads as TGTGCCAGCAGCTTGTCCCCTAGCGGCATTGACAAGGCGCAGTATTTT.

This clonotype appeared many times. CDR3 sequence (DNA): TGCAGCGTGCCGACTAGCGGGATTCCAAATGAGCAGTTCTTC. Translation gives CSVPTSGIPNEQFF. The gene calls are TRBV29-1 and TRBJ2-1; 11 bases line up with TRBD2. V dropped 6 bases and J dropped 7; count of bases not matched to a gene: 8. The CDR3 has 14 amino acids. Germline V CDR1 and CDR2: SQVTM, ANQGSEA.

This clonotype was observed a handful of times. The chain carries TRBV18 and TRBJ2-1; TRBD2 might be the D (6 bases). V was cut by 1 base and J by 10 bases, with 14 bases left in between. The CDR3 is made up of 14 amino acids. Germline-derived CDR1 and CDR2 are KGHSH and LQKENI. The CDR3 reads CASSPRSGPEEQFF. The CDR3, as DNA: TGTGCCAGCTCACCACGTAGCGGCCCAGAAGAGCAGTTCTTC. The whole variable domain, remainder taken from reference TRBV18 and TRBJ2-1, is NAGVMQNPRHLVRRRGQEARLRCSPMKGHSHVYWYRQLPEEGLKFMVYLQKENIIDESGMPKERFSAEFPKEGPSILRIQQVVRGDSAAYFCASSPRSGPEEQFFGPGTRLTVL.

V gene TRBV29-1 combines with J gene TRBJ1-1; D may be TRBD1 (6 bases). Germline CDR1 SQVTM, CDR2 ANQGSEA. This CDR3 has 13 amino acids. V was trimmed by 4 bases and J by 10 bases, leaving 19 bases between them. The chain's CDR3 is CSVGEGERLLAFF. The CDR3 DNA follows: TGCAGCGTTGGTGAGGGGGAGCGGCTTTTAGCTTTCTTT.

The rearrangement uses TRBV29-1 and TRBJ2-7; D is unclear. Germline lookup yields CDR1 SQVTM and CDR2 ANQGSEA. Trimming removed 3 bases from V and 3 bases from J, with 6 bases in between. The CDR3 is made up of 11 amino acids. The DNA for the CDR3 is TGCAGCGTTGACCAGGACTACGAGCAGTACTTC. It is translated as CSVDQDYEQYF.